This T cell receptor (beta chain) is from a study of cytomegalovirus exposure and HLA in healthy donors. About the research overall: Tens of millions of unique TCRs, all from HLA-typed donors, were included in an early release of the data. General observations from the study: In a later analysis, a genetic analysis reported fewer productive-TCR N-insertions in an Asian-associated ancestry cluster than the cohort average. In a later analysis, HLA-associated beta chains showed higher expansion and lower generation probabilities than comparable chains.

The PCR ran on 60 Vbeta and 13 Jbeta primers. Sequencing used immunoSEQ multiplex PCR; TCRdb keeps in-frame clones, though not all of them. The sample holds about 91,000 clones, about 77% seen once. On this clone: The antigen remains unidentified.

The CDR3 spans 14 residues. Germline V CDR1 and CDR2: SGDLS, YYNGEE. The V and J ends lost 0 bases and 3 bases, in that order; junction bases with no gene match: 2. The chain couples TRBV9 to TRBJ2-7, with 8 bases aligning to TRBD2. The source material was PBMCs. This sequence originates from a male donor in good health and CMV-seropositive. In DNA form, the CDR3 reads TGTGCCAGCAGCGTAGCCAGCGGGGGCTACGAGCAGTACTTC. Translating gives CASSVASGGYEQYF.